The entry below gives a single T cell receptor (beta chain) sequence along with its context. This record belongs to a study of blood T cell repertoires in COVID-19. The CDR3 runs to 14 residues. Germline CDR1 MDHEN, CDR2 SYDVKM. Unmatched junction bases numbered 1, after V lost 1 base and J lost 5 bases. Assay: immunoSEQ multiplex PCR; the TCRdb copy retains only in-frame clones and omits some. The sample yields more than 85,000 clones, around four fifths seen once. Sequences were obtained from peripheral blood. The V gene is TRBV28, the J gene TRBJ2-2; 7 bases agree with TRBD2. The sequence was obtained from a woman aged 55-75 years with acute or convalescent COVID-19. The DNA of the CDR3 is TGTGCCAGCAGTTTATCGGGGGGAACCGGGGAGCTGTTTTTT. Its translation: CASSLSGGTGELFF. Together with reference TRBV28 and TRBJ2-2, the CDR3 gives the full variable domain: DVKVTQSSRYLVKRTGEKVFLECVQDMDHENMFWYRQDPGLGLRLIYFSYDVKMKEKGDIPEGYSVSREKKERFSLILESASTNQTSMYLCASSLSGGTGELFFGEGSRLTVL.